The T cell receptor beta chain under discussion was sequenced for a study of regulatory T cells in long-lasting Graves disease. Broader study findings: There was favoring of TRBV28, TRBJ1-2 and TRBJ2-5 in persistent disease.

The CDR3 covers 15 residues. V was clipped by 6 bases and J by 5 bases; unmatched bases: 7. A few counts support this clonotype. Its antigen is unidentified. Construction of TCR beta libraries relied on iRepertoire HTBI primers and on Arm-PCR targeting CDR3 regions. In the authors' workflow: Samples collectively showed fewer than 80 TRBV and approximately 14 TRBJ segments. TCRdb analysed the multiplex PCR reads with MiXCR anew, one entry per CDR3 protein. TCRdb, not the authors, supplied the V and J calls. The sample includes under 300,000 distinct CDR3 sequences, around 20% of them seen just once. Time point meaning: newly diagnosed GD, antithyroid drugs for less than 3 months. The TCR library used RNA extracted from PBMCs. The guidelines of the American Thyroid Association were the basis for diagnosing Graves' disease.

This TCR was recovered from a female donor with Graves disease. Sample: peripheral blood mononuclear cells (PBMCs), taken at new diagnosis, from a patient treated with antithyroid drugs. The chain recombines TRBV12-3 or TRBV12-4 with TRBJ2-2, with TRBD1 matching over 9 bases. CDR3 DNA sequence: TGTGCCAGCAGGTACGGGACAGGGAGAACCGGGGAGCTGTTTTTT. Translation gives CASRYGTGRTGELFF.